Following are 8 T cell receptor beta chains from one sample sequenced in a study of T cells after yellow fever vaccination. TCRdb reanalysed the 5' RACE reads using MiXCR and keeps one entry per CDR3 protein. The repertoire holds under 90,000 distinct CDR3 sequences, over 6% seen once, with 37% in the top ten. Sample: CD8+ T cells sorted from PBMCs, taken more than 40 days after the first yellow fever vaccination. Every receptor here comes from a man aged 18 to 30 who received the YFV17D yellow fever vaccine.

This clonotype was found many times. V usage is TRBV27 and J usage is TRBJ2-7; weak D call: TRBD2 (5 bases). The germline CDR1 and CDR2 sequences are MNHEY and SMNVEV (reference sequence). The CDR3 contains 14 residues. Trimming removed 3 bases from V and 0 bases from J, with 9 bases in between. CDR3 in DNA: TGTGCCAGCAGTTTCTCCGGGGTCTCCTACGAGCAGTACTTC. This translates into CASSFSGVSYEQYF.

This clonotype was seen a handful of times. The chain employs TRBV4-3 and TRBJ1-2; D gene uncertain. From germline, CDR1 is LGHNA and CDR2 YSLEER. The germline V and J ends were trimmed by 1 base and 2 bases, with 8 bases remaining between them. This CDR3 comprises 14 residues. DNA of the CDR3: TGCGCCAGCAGCCAAGGGACGGGAAACTATGGCTACACCTTC. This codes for CASSQGTGNYGYTF.

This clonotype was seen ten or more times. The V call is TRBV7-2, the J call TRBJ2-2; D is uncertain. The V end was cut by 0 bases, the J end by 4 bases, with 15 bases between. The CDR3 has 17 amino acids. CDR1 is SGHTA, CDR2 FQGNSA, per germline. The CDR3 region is CASSLAWQVQFTGELFF. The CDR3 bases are TGTGCCAGCAGCTTAGCGTGGCAGGTTCAGTTCACCGGGGAGCTGTTTTTT.

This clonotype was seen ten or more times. This CDR3 reads CASTSTSFEQFF. CDR3 nucleotide sequence: TGTGCCAGCACCTCTACTAGCTTTGAGCAGTTCTTC. The gene calls are TRBV7-9 and TRBJ2-1; the D gene is possibly TRBD2 (6 bases). Germline CDR1 and CDR2: SEHNR and FQNEAQ (reference sequence). There are 12 residues in the CDR3. V lost 7 bases to trimming and J lost 9 bases, with 13 bases between them.

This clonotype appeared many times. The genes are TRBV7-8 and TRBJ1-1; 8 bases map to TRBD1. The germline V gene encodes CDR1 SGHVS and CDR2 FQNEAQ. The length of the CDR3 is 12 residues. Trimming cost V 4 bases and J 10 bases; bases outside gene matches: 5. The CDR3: CASSSDRVGAFF. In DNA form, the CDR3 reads TGTGCCAGCAGCTCGGACAGGGTAGGAGCTTTCTTT.

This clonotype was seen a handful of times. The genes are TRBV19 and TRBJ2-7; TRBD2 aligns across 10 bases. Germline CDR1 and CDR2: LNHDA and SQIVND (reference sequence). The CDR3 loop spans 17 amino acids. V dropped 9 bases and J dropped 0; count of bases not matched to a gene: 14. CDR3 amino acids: CARPLAGATISSYEQYV. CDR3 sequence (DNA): TGTGCCAGGCCGCTAGCGGGGGCCACTATAAGCTCCTACGAGCAGTACGTC.

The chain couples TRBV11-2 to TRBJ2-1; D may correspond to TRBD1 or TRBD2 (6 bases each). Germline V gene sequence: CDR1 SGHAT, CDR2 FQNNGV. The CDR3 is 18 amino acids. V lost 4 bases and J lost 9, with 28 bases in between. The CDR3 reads CASSSYWGASRSPPEQFF. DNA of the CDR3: TGTGCCAGCAGCTCTTATTGGGGGGCTAGCAGGTCCCCACCTGAGCAGTTCTTC.

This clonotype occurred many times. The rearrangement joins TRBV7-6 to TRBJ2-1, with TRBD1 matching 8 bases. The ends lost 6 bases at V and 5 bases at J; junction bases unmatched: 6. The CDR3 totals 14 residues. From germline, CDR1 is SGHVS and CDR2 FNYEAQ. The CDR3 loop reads CASRPGGGDNEQFF. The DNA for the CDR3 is TGTGCCAGCAGACCAGGGGGCGGTGACAATGAGCAGTTCTTC.